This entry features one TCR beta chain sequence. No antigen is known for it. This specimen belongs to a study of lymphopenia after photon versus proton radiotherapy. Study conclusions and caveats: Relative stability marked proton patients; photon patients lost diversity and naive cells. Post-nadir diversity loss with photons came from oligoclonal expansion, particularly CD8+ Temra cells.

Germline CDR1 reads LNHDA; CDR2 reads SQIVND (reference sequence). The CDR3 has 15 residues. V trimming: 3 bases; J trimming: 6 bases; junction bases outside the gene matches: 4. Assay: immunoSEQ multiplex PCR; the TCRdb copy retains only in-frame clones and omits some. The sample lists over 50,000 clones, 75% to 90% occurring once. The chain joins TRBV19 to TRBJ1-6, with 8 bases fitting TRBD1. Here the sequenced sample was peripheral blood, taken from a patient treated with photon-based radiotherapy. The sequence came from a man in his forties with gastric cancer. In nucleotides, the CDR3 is TGTGCCAGTAGTATTTCGACAGGGGTTAATTCACCCCTCCACTTT. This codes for CASSISTGVNSPLHF.